The T cell receptor beta chain under discussion was sequenced for a study of blood T cell repertoires in COVID-19. For the study at large: In each case, the material was cDNA or gDNA derived from T cells, B-cell-depleted T cells, or PBMCs.

Germline values: CDR1 SGHAT, CDR2 FQNNGV. The CDR3 is 12 amino acids. V shed 2 bases and J shed 4 bases, with 5 bases lying between them. Original data processing: Amplification of reference gene primers was used by the study to estimate nucleated cell counts. Measured with immunoSEQ multiplex PCR; TCRdb has only the in-frame clones, and not every one. The DNA gave D and trimming, while V, J and clone size come from that table. The sample has approximately 40,000 clones; about nine tenths are singletons. This rearrangement joins TRBV11-2 to TRBJ2-5, with D uncertain. Sample: peripheral blood. The TCR sequence derives from a man aged 55 to 70 with acute or convalescent COVID-19. For the CDR3, the DNA is TGTGCCAGCAGCTTATTCTCAGAGACCCAGTACTTC. Encoded protein: CASSLFSETQYF.